The 20 T cell receptor beta chains given below trace back to one sample, sequenced in a study of regulatory T cells in long-lasting Graves disease. Arm-PCR of CDR3 regions and iRepertoire HTBI primers were the basis on which TCR beta libraries were built. TCRdb itself ran the multiplex PCR reads through MiXCR, one entry per CDR3 protein. This sample has more than 300,000 distinct CDR3 sequences, with 15% to 18% found just once. Time point denoted: newly diagnosed GD, antithyroid drugs for less than 3 months. Scientists built the TCR library using RNA that was extracted from PBMCs. The input for sequencing was peripheral blood mononuclear cells (PBMCs), taken at new diagnosis, from a patient treated with antithyroid drugs. Receptors originate from a female donor with Graves disease.

This clonotype was seen many times. The rearrangement joins TRBV30 to TRBJ2-2, with D hard to call. V lost 0 bases and J lost 4, with 9 bases in between. The germline gives CDR1 GTSNPN, CDR2 SVGIG (reference sequence). This CDR3 comprises 14 residues. The CDR3 here is CAWSVDPVTGELFF. CDR3 DNA: TGTGCCTGGAGTGTAGATCCAGTCACCGGGGAGCTGTTTTTT.

This chain joins TRBV3-1 and TRBJ2-7, with 9 nucleotides matching TRBD1. Germline CDR1 LGHDT, CDR2 YNNKEL (reference sequence). The V and J ends lost 5 bases and 2 bases, in that order; junction bases with no gene match: 4. This CDR3 comprises 14 residues. Here the CDR3 DNA reads TGTGCCAGCAGCGTACAGGGGGCAACCTACGAGCAGTACTTC. It encodes CASSVQGATYEQYF.

The chain combines TRBV6-1 with TRBJ1-1; 9 bases are a match to TRBD1. The CDR3 consists of 13 residues. Trimming took 5 bases from V and 6 from J; bases not matched to a gene: 4. CDR1 and CDR2 (germline): MNHNS, SASEGT. CDR3 DNA: TGTGCCAGCAGTCTGGACAGGGGATCTGAAGCTTTCTTT. It specifies CASSLDRGSEAFF.

This clonotype was picked up many times. The CDR3 DNA sequence: TGCGCCAGCAGCTTGGATTATCAGGGGGCAACTAATGAAAAACTGTTTTTT. Protein: CASSLDYQGATNEKLFF. The rearrangement joins TRBV5-1 to TRBJ1-4, with 7 bases aligning to TRBD1. This CDR3 is built from 17 residues. Germline V CDR1 and CDR2: SGHRS, YFSETQ. J gave up 0 bases and V 0 bases, and 5 bases lay outside the gene matches.

This clonotype came up many times. The genes are TRBV6-1 and TRBJ1-1; D remains unclear. V was pared by 3 bases and J by 1 base, with 6 bases between. Germline V gene sequence: CDR1 MNHNS, CDR2 SASEGT. The CDR3 runs 13 residues. CDR3 loop: CASSESQNTEAFF. CDR3 in DNA: TGTGCCAGCAGTGAGAGTCAGAACACTGAAGCTTTCTTT.

This clonotype was seen many times. The V and J genes are TRBV29-1 and TRBJ2-2; D is ambiguous. The V end was cut by 6 bases, the J end by 1 base, with 9 bases between. Germline assignment: CDR1 SQVTM and CDR2 ANQGSEA. The CDR3 is 13 residues long. The CDR3 DNA sequence: TGCAGCGTCCGGACGGGGAACACCGGGGAGCTGTTTTTT. It encodes CSVRTGNTGELFF.

This clonotype was recorded many times. The CDR3 loop is CASSPPNTEAFF. In DNA form, the CDR3 reads TGTGCCAGCAGCCCTCCAAACACTGAAGCTTTCTTT. The chain links TRBV12-3 or TRBV12-4 to TRBJ1-1; no clear D gene. The CDR3 length is 12 residues. Trimming shortened V by 6 bases and J by 2 bases, and 7 bases separated the two germline ends.

The table lists this clonotype with many counts. The V gene is TRBV7-2, the J gene TRBJ2-7; D possibly corresponds to TRBD2 (5 bases). The CDR3 contains 17 residues. V lost 5 bases, J lost 0 bases, and 20 bases lay in between. Germline V gene data show CDR1 as SGHTA and CDR2 as FQGNSA. For the CDR3, the DNA is TGTGCCAGCAGCCCTACATCAGGACTCGACCTCTCCTACGAGCAGTACTTC. Translation gives CASSPTSGLDLSYEQYF.

The CDR3 protein is CATSRDLGRQYNEQFF. The CDR3 nucleotides are TGTGCCACCAGCAGAGATTTGGGAAGACAGTACAATGAGCAGTTCTTC. The V gene is TRBV15, the J gene TRBJ2-1; tentative D call: TRBD1 (5 bases). This CDR3 spans 16 amino acids. The V end was cut by 0 bases, the J end by 4 bases, with 13 bases between. Germline CDR1 is LNHNV and CDR2 is YYDKDF (reference sequence). The variable domain in full, with the rest retrieved from reference TRBV15 and TRBJ2-1, is DAMVIQNPRYQVTQFGKPVTLSCSQTLNHNVMYWYQQKSSQAPKLLFHYYDKDFNNEADTPDNFQSRRPNTSFCFLDIRSPGLGDTAMYLCATSRDLGRQYNEQFFGPGTRLTVL.

This clonotype came up many times. The rearrangement joins TRBV6-1 to TRBJ2-7; TRBD2 matches at 14 bases. V gave up 6 bases and J gave up 7 bases; unmatched junction bases: 8. Germline CDR1 is MNHNS and CDR2 is SASEGT. The CDR3 contains 15 residues. The CDR3 DNA is TGTGCCAGCAGCGTAGGACTAGCGGGAGGAAGGGAGCAGTACTTC. Amino acids: CASSVGLAGGREQYF.

This clonotype was recorded many times. The chain is built from TRBV4-1 and TRBJ1-5; D remains unclear. The CDR3 totals 13 residues. V gave up 4 bases and J gave up 4 bases, with 8 bases separating them. CDR1 and CDR2 from the germline V gene are MGHRA and YSYEKL. The CDR3 coding sequence is TGCGCCAGCAGCCCCCACAGAAATCAGCCCCAGCATTTT. Its translation: CASSPHRNQPQHF.

This clonotype was detected ten times or more. This sequence joins TRBV7-9 and TRBJ2-4, with D perhaps matching TRBD1 or TRBD2 (5 bases each). V was clipped by 5 bases and J by 2 bases, with 16 bases between them. The CDR3 is 16 amino acids. Germline CDR1 and CDR2: SEHNR and FQNEAQ (reference sequence). The CDR3 loop is CASSPRDLSSKNIQYF. In DNA, the CDR3 is TGTGCCAGCAGCCCTCGGGACCTATCATCCAAAAACATTCAGTACTTC.

This clonotype has a count of ten or more. This chain connects TRBV28 to TRBJ2-7, with 13 nucleotides matching TRBD2. Germline V gives CDR1 MDHEN, CDR2 SYDVKM. This CDR3 comprises 16 residues. V gave up 4 bases and J gave up 5 bases; unmatched junction bases: 8. DNA for the CDR3: TGTGCCAGCAGTTCTCGGACTAGCGGGAGTCCCCACGAGCAGTACTTC. It is translated as CASSSRTSGSPHEQYF.

This clonotype occurred many times. This rearrangement joins TRBV6-5 to TRBJ1-1; D not resolved. Germline lookup yields CDR1 MNHEY and CDR2 SVGAGI. V was shortened by 0 bases and J by 4 bases, with 9 bases between the two germline ends. The CDR3 covers 14 residues. CDR3 region: CASSYSAVVTEAFF. In DNA, the CDR3 is TGTGCCAGCAGTTACTCAGCTGTCGTCACTGAAGCTTTCTTT.

This clonotype appeared many times. The gene calls are TRBV5-5 and TRBJ1-1, with a tentative D call TRBD1 (5 bases). CDR1 is SGHKS, CDR2 YYEKEE, per germline (reference sequence). Trimming stripped 2 bases from V and 4 bases from J, with 12 bases between. The CDR3 loop spans 14 amino acids. For the CDR3, the DNA is TGTGCCAGCAGCTTAGGGTGGGGGAGCACTGAAGCTTTCTTT. Amino acid sequence: CASSLGWGSTEAFF.

This clonotype was seen many times. Given the absence of the conserved phenylalanine or tryptophan at the CDR3 end, a read error is likely. The J gene is TRBJ1-1, the V gene TRBV6-1, with D possibly matching TRBD1 (5 bases). V was trimmed by 3 bases and J by 4 bases, leaving 9 bases between them. The CDR3 has 13 amino acids. Per germline, CDR1 MNHNS and CDR2 SASEGT. CDR3 amino acids: CASSENGATEAFS. In nucleotides, the CDR3 is TGTGCCAGCAGTGAGAATGGGGCCACTGAAGCTTTCTCT.

This clonotype was detected many times. This chain connects TRBV7-9 to TRBJ2-3; maybe TRBD1 (5 bases). Germline values: CDR1 SEHNR, CDR2 FQNEAQ (reference sequence). This CDR3 is built from 18 residues. The V and J ends lost 11 bases and 3 bases respectively, with 30 bases between them. The CDR3 spells CAGVRLLIGQQVTDTQYF. The CDR3 nucleotides are TGTGCCGGGGTTCGGTTATTAATCGGACAACAAGTAACAGATACGCAGTATTTT.

This clonotype was detected a few times. The rearrangement joins TRBV7-9 to TRBJ2-7, with D uncertain. The CDR3 runs to 13 residues. Germline-derived CDR1 and CDR2 are SEHNR and FQNEAQ (reference sequence). The V gene lost 2 bases and the J gene lost 6 bases, with 11 bases spanning the gap. CDR3: CASSLSGRPEQYF. The CDR3 DNA sequence: TGTGCCAGCAGCTTAAGTGGCCGGCCCGAGCAGTACTTC.

Many counts were recorded for this clonotype. The rearrangement uses TRBV28 and TRBJ2-3; a weak D match, TRBD1 (5 bases). The CDR3 sequence is 15 residues long. Germline values: CDR1 MDHEN, CDR2 SYDVKM. With 8 bases removed from V and 3 bases from J, the gap between germline ends came to 18 bases. As DNA, the CDR3 is TGTGCCAGCCTCGACAGTACCACTCAGACAGATACGCAGTATTTT. This gives the protein CASLDSTTQTDTQYF.

The chain joins TRBV12-3 or TRBV12-4 to TRBJ1-5; no firm D call. This CDR3 region has 13 residues. Between the trimmed V and J ends, which lost 2 bases and 9 bases, there was a span of 11 bases. CDR3: CASSLTLPTPQHF. For the CDR3, the DNA is TGTGCCAGCAGTTTAACCCTCCCAACGCCCCAGCATTTT.